Presented here are 19 T cell receptor beta chains from one specimen sequenced in a study of blood T cell repertoires in COVID-19. Profiled with immunoSEQ multiplex PCR; TCRdb holds only in-frame clones, not every one. Among 15,000 to 20,000 clones, about 91% were seen once, and the ten largest hold 2.5% to 3%. Sequencing was done on a sample of peripheral blood. These receptors all come from a human donor in a cohort sampled during active COVID-19.

This rearrangement joins TRBV7-9 to TRBJ2-7; the D gene is possibly TRBD2 (6 bases). The V end lost 5 bases, the J end lost 4 bases, and 18 bases lay between the germline ends. The CDR3 is made up of 15 amino acids. CDR1 and CDR2 from the germline V gene are SEHNR and FQNEAQ (reference sequence). CDR3 protein: CASSRDRGGGYEQYF. CDR3 DNA: TGTGCCAGCAGCCGTGATAGGGGTGGGGGGTACGAGCAGTACTTC.

V and J are TRBV4-3 and TRBJ1-1; D is possibly TRBD1 (5 bases). V was cut by 4 bases and J by 4 bases, with 16 bases left in between. Germline CDR1 reads LGHNA; CDR2 reads YSLEER. This CDR3 has 15 residues. The chain's CDR3 is CASSPEEGSSTEAFF. The CDR3 region has the DNA TGCGCCAGCAGCCCAGAGGAGGGGTCCAGCACTGAAGCTTTCTTT.

This clone was recorded only once. The V and J genes are TRBV12-2 and TRBJ2-3; the table's D call, TRBD2, has no DNA check behind it. TRBV12-2 represents a pseudogene. CDR3 length: 17 amino acids. The CDR3 DNA is TGTGCAAGTCGCCCCTGGGTAGCGGGAGGGCCCACAGATACGCAGTATTTT. This gives the protein CASRPWVAGGPTDTQYF.

The V and J genes are TRBV11-3 and TRBJ2-1; 14 bases align to TRBD2. The trim removed 4 bases at V and 9 bases at J, leaving 17 bases unmatched. The CDR3 extends over 19 amino acids. CDR1 is SGHNT, CDR2 YENEEA, per germline. DNA for the CDR3: TGTGCCAGCAGCTCAATCGGAACCGGGACTAGCGGGAGATTGGTTGAGCAGTTCTTC. Its protein is CASSSIGTGTSGRLVEQFF.

The chain couples TRBV5-1 to TRBJ2-5; 9 bases fit TRBD2. Per germline, CDR1 SGHRS and CDR2 YFSETQ. V shed 0 bases, J shed 2 bases, and the junction held 8 bases outside the gene matches. The CDR3 has 17 residues. The CDR3 is CASSLAKLAGTQETQYF. The CDR3 DNA reads as TGCGCCAGCAGCTTGGCCAAGCTAGCGGGGACACAAGAGACCCAGTACTTC.

V gene TRBV3-1 (or the pseudogene TRBV3-2) combines with J gene TRBJ2-3, with TRBD2 matching 14 bases. This CDR3 region has 16 residues. Trimming removed 6 bases from V and 4 bases from J; junction bases left unmatched: 6. Germline CDR1 LGHDT, CDR2 YNNKEL (reference sequence). The CDR3 loop is CASRPGLAGVADTQYF. In DNA form, the CDR3 reads TGTGCCAGCAGGCCGGGACTAGCGGGAGTCGCAGATACGCAGTATTTT.

The chain carries TRBV9 and TRBJ2-1; 7 nucleotides agree with TRBD2. CDR1 is SGDLS and CDR2 is YYNGEE in the germline V gene. The CDR3 extends over 17 amino acids. V trimming: 0 bases; J trimming: 3 bases; junction bases outside the gene matches: 9. The CDR3 loop is CASSVAPGSGDYNEQFF. In DNA, the CDR3 is TGTGCCAGCAGCGTAGCTCCTGGCAGCGGGGACTACAATGAGCAGTTCTTC.

This chain links TRBV27 with TRBJ2-7; 12 bases align to TRBD2. This CDR3 region has 16 residues. V lost 6 bases, J lost 6 bases, and 12 bases stayed unmatched. CDR1 is MNHEY, CDR2 SMNVEV, per germline (reference sequence). This CDR3 is CASSLTSGSPLSEQYF. The CDR3, as DNA: TGTGCCAGCAGCCTGACTAGCGGGAGTCCGTTGAGCGAGCAGTACTTC.

CDR3 amino acids: CASSVTGAVNSPLHF. The DNA for the CDR3 is TGTGCCAGCAGTGTGACAGGGGCGGTTAATTCACCCCTCCACTTT. The chain combines TRBV28 with TRBJ1-6; 8 bases are shared with TRBD1. Germline CDR1 reads MDHEN; CDR2 reads SYDVKM. CDR3 size: 15 residues. V lost 5 bases, J lost 6 bases, and 6 bases stayed unmatched.

The chain combines TRBV29-1 with TRBJ2-1, with 14 bases lining up with TRBD2. This CDR3 is built from 16 residues. V lost 0 bases, J lost 7 bases, and 5 bases stayed unmatched. Per germline, CDR1 SQVTM and CDR2 ANQGSEA. This CDR3 reads CSVEDPRTSGRNEQFF. CDR3 sequence (DNA): TGCAGCGTTGAAGATCCGCGGACTAGCGGGAGGAATGAGCAGTTCTTC.

This clone appeared once. Distinct nucleotide sequences in the sample also encode this CDR3. The J gene is TRBJ2-4, the V gene TRBV7-3, with 9 positions matching TRBD1. CDR1 SGHTA and CDR2 FQGTGA come from the germline V gene. Trimming removed 5 bases from V and 5 bases from J; junction bases left unmatched: 4. There are 14 residues in the CDR3. CDR3 region: CASSRGQGENIQYF. CDR3 nucleotide sequence: TGTGCCAGCAGCCGGGGACAGGGAGAAAACATTCAGTACTTC.

V gene TRBV10-3 combines with J gene TRBJ1-2; a weak D match, TRBD1 (6 bases). V was trimmed by 6 bases and J by 6 bases, leaving 14 bases between them. The CDR3 is made up of 13 amino acids. Per germline, CDR1 ENHRY and CDR2 SYGVKD. CDR3 bases: TGTGCCATCAGCTTAACAGGGCTTAATGGCTACACCTTC. Encoded protein: CAISLTGLNGYTF.

V and J are TRBV18 and TRBJ1-1, with a tentative D call TRBD1 (5 bases). V shed 1 base and J shed 4 bases, with 10 bases lying between them. This CDR3 comprises 14 residues. Germline values: CDR1 KGHSH, CDR2 LQKENI. In nucleotides, the CDR3 is TGTGCCAGCTCACCACGGGGGGTTGGCACTGAAGCTTTCTTT. Translating gives CASSPRGVGTEAFF.

This chain connects TRBV21-1 to TRBJ2-6; TRBD2 is taken as the D call from the table, unchecked against the DNA. TRBV21-1 is a listed pseudogene. CDR3 length: 15 residues. CDR3 nucleotide sequence: TGTGCCAGCAGCACCCGTAGTTCTGGGGCCAACGTCCTGACTTTC. Translated, it gives CASSTRSSGANVLTF.

CDR3 bases: TGTGCCAGCAGTTCTCAGGGTAACCGGGAGACCCAGTACTTC. Its translation is CASSSQGNRETQYF. V usage is TRBV6-5 and J usage is TRBJ2-5, with a tentative D call TRBD1 (5 bases). The CDR3 contains 14 residues. The ends were cut back, 4 bases at V and 5 bases at J, with 14 bases in the middle. CDR1 and CDR2 from the germline V gene are MNHEY and SVGAGI.

V and J are TRBV7-3 and TRBJ1-1; the D gene is possibly TRBD1 (6 bases). This CDR3 has 15 amino acids. V lost 2 bases and J lost 1, with 11 bases in between. In germline, CDR1 is SGHTA, CDR2 FQGTGA. Here the CDR3 reads CASSLSWTANTEAFF. CDR3 nucleotide sequence: TGTGCCAGCAGCTTATCTTGGACAGCGAACACTGAAGCTTTCTTT.

V is TRBV19 and J is TRBJ2-7, with D tentatively TRBD1 (5 bases). The CDR3 covers 14 residues. Trimming removed 3 bases from V and 0 bases from J, with 9 bases in between. Germline CDR1 is LNHDA and CDR2 is SQIVND (reference sequence). The CDR3 DNA is TGTGCCAGTAGTATGGGGCTTCGCTCCTACGAGCAGTACTTC. Its translation: CASSMGLRSYEQYF.

The chain recombines TRBV6-5 with TRBJ1-4; possibly TRBD1 for D (5 bases). V lost 6 bases and J lost 7, with 12 bases in between. The germline CDR1 and CDR2 sequences are MNHEY and SVGAGI. This CDR3 region has 13 residues. CDR3: CASSRGTVEKLFF. The CDR3 bases are TGTGCCAGCAGCCGCGGGACGGTTGAAAAACTGTTTTTT.

This clone qualifies as medium-sized. The V and J genes are TRBV27 and TRBJ1-4; D is undetermined. V dropped 4 bases and J dropped 5 bases, with 11 bases sitting between them. The CDR3 loop spans 14 amino acids. CDR1 and CDR2 (germline): MNHEY, SMNVEV (reference sequence). CDR3 sequence (DNA): TGTGCCAGCAGTTCTCGGGGTCCAAATGAAAAACTGTTTTTT. As protein: CASSSRGPNEKLFF. Together with reference TRBV27 and TRBJ1-4, the CDR3 gives the full variable domain: EAQVTQNPRYLITVTGKKLTVTCSQNMNHEYMSWYRQDPGLGLRQIYYSMNVEVTDKGDVPEGYKVSRKEKRNFPLILESPSPNQTSLYFCASSSRGPNEKLFFGSGTQLSVL.